A single sample is the source of the 23 T cell receptor beta chains below, sequenced in a study of long-term antiretroviral therapy in people with HIV. The authors ran the immunoSEQ assay, v3.0, at survey level. Data came from immunoSEQ multiplex PCR; TCRdb stores just in-frame clones and leaves some out. The sample lists tens of thousands of clones, over 75% occurring once. Sequenced material: unsorted PBMCs, taken 0.3 years after starting antiretroviral therapy. These receptors were obtained from a man over 45 with HIV.

As for this clone: In the same sample, other DNA sequences code for this CDR3. The chain links TRBV11-2 to TRBJ1-2, with 7 positions matching TRBD1. The ends lost 5 bases at V and 4 bases at J; junction bases unmatched: 4. CDR1 and CDR2 from the germline V gene are SGHAT and FQNNGV. CDR3 length: 13 amino acids. The CDR3 reads CASSPGGTYGYTF. The CDR3 DNA is TGTGCCAGCAGCCCAGGGGGGACCTATGGCTACACCTTC.

This chain uses TRBV15 with TRBJ2-1; 8 positions agree with TRBD2. The J segment lost 14 bases and the V segment lost 0 bases, leaving 9 bases of the junction unmatched. Germline loops: CDR1 LNHNV, CDR2 YYDKDF (reference sequence). The CDR3 totals 14 residues. CDR3: CATSREISGTSKFF. Here the CDR3 DNA reads TGTGCCACCAGCAGAGAGATTAGCGGGACGAGTAAGTTCTTC.

The chain combines TRBV28 with TRBJ1-6; weak D call: TRBD1 (5 bases). Germline V gene data show CDR1 as MDHEN and CDR2 as SYDVKM. Trimming took 1 base from V and 8 from J, leaving 18 bases between them. The CDR3 is 17 residues long. CDR3 sequence: CASSLYQGPTNHSPLHF. The CDR3 nucleotides read TGTGCCAGCAGTTTATATCAGGGCCCGACTAACCATTCACCCCTCCACTTT.

V is TRBV6-4 and J is TRBJ1-5, with unresolved D. CDR3 size: 13 residues. V was pared by 5 bases and J by 4 bases, with 9 bases between. The germline V gene has CDR1 MRHNA and CDR2 SNTAGT. The CDR3 sequence is CASSSDTNQPQHF. Written as DNA, the CDR3 is TGTGCCAGCAGTTCCGACACAAATCAGCCCCAGCATTTT.

The rearrangement links TRBV7-3 to TRBJ2-1; 7 bases are shared with TRBD1. The germline V gene has CDR1 SGHTA and CDR2 FQGTGA. The CDR3 consists of 14 residues. Trimming removed 4 bases from V and 7 bases from J; junction bases left unmatched: 7. The DNA for the CDR3 is TGTGCCAGCAGCTCTTACAGGGGTTTGAATGAGCAGTTCTTC. Protein: CASSSYRGLNEQFF.

The chain couples TRBV2 to TRBJ1-4; D not certain. This CDR3 has 14 residues. V dropped 2 bases and J dropped 4 bases, with 8 bases sitting between them. Germline loops: CDR1 SNHLY, CDR2 FYNNEI. This CDR3 reads CASSEKFFNEKLFF. In DNA, the CDR3 is TGTGCCAGCAGTGAAAAGTTTTTTAATGAAAAACTGTTTTTT. The whole variable domain, remainder taken from reference TRBV2 and TRBJ1-4, is EPEVTQTPSHQVTQMGQEVILRCVPISNHLYFYWYRQILGQKVEFLVSFYNNEISEKSEIFDDQFSVERPDGSNFTLKIRSTKLEDSAMYFCASSEKFFNEKLFFGSGTQLSVL.

This clone is termed large. The CDR3 reads CASSEGMAASPIQPQHF. CDR3 DNA: TGTGCCAGCAGTGAGGGAATGGCAGCGAGTCCCATTCAGCCCCAGCATTTT. V usage is TRBV6-1 and J usage is TRBJ1-5; no definite D call. The CDR3 has 17 residues. CDR1 and CDR2 from the germline V gene are MNHNS and SASEGT. The germline V and J ends were trimmed by 3 bases and 6 bases, with 21 bases remaining between them.

The V gene is TRBV11-2, the J gene TRBJ1-1, with D unresolved. The CDR3 has 13 residues. CDR1 and CDR2 from the germline V gene are SGHAT and FQNNGV. Trimming left V 1 base short and J 1 base short, with 4 bases between. The CDR3 spells CASSLGANTEAFF. The CDR3 DNA sequence: TGTGCCAGCAGCTTAGGAGCGAACACTGAAGCTTTCTTT.

The chain joins TRBV7-2 to TRBJ2-7; TRBD1 agrees at 7 bases. There are 14 residues in the CDR3. CDR1 and CDR2 from the germline V gene are SGHTA and FQGNSA. V dropped 5 bases and J dropped 1; count of bases not matched to a gene: 5. In DNA, the CDR3 is TGTGCCAGCAGCCGACAGGGCCTATCCTACGAGCAGTACTTC. Translated: CASSRQGLSYEQYF.

V usage is TRBV11-2 and J usage is TRBJ1-3; a weak D match, TRBD1 (6 bases). Per germline, CDR1 SGHAT and CDR2 FQNNGV. V shed 5 bases and J shed 6 bases, with 14 bases lying between them. The CDR3 sequence is 14 residues long. The CDR3 reads CASSPNREINTIYF. The CDR3 coding sequence is TGTGCCAGCAGCCCCAACAGGGAAATAAACACCATATATTTT.

This clone appeared a single time. This sequence joins TRBV7-9 and TRBJ2-7, with 7 positions matching TRBD2. The V gene's germline CDR1 is SEHNR and CDR2 FQNEAQ (reference sequence). The CDR3 is 11 residues long. Trimming removed 1 base from V and 13 bases from J; junction bases left unmatched: 4. The CDR3 loop reads CASSLGTSSYF. CDR3 DNA sequence: TGTGCCAGCAGCTTAGGGACTAGTAGTTACTTC.

This clone turned up a few times. The chain carries TRBV27 and TRBJ2-3; perhaps TRBD1 as D (5 bases). The CDR3 consists of 14 residues. Trimming pared 3 bases from V and 3 bases from J, leaving 10 bases between. CDR1 and CDR2 (germline): MNHEY, SMNVEV (reference sequence). CDR3 sequence reads: CASSLTAGTDTQYF. CDR3 DNA sequence: TGTGCCAGCAGTTTGACAGCAGGGACAGATACGCAGTATTTT.

This sequence joins TRBV10-3 and TRBJ1-2; unclear D gene. Germline lookup yields CDR1 ENHRY and CDR2 SYGVKD. This CDR3 spans 16 amino acids. The V and J ends lost 0 bases and 1 base respectively, with 12 bases between them. This CDR3 is CAISESVGSFNYGYTF. In DNA form, the CDR3 reads TGTGCCATCAGTGAGTCCGTTGGGAGTTTTAACTATGGCTACACCTTC.

The V and J genes are TRBV4-3 and TRBJ2-5, with a tentative D call TRBD1 (5 bases). V gave up 3 bases and J gave up 1 base, with 15 bases separating them. CDR1 LGHNA and CDR2 YSLEER come from the germline V gene. This CDR3 has 16 residues. CDR3 DNA: TGCGCCAGCAGCCATAGGACACCTACCTTCCAAGAGACCCAGTACTTC. It codes for CASSHRTPTFQETQYF.

The CDR3 loop reads CASRGGGHYGYTF. In DNA form, the CDR3 reads TGTGCCAGCAGGGGTGGAGGGCACTATGGCTACACCTTC. The chain combines TRBV28 with TRBJ1-2; no clear D. Germline lookup yields CDR1 MDHEN and CDR2 SYDVKM. The germline V and J ends were trimmed by 6 bases and 3 bases, with 11 bases remaining between them. There are 13 residues in the CDR3.

CDR3 residues: CAISESMTGETQYF. In DNA, the CDR3 is TGTGCCATCAGTGAGTCGATGACAGGAGAGACCCAGTACTTC. The V call is TRBV10-3, the J call TRBJ2-5, with TRBD1 as a possible D gene (6 bases). In germline, CDR1 is ENHRY, CDR2 SYGVKD. The CDR3 sequence is 14 residues long. Trimming took off 0 bases at V and 4 bases at J, with 9 bases between the two ends.

The CDR3 is CASSLLAGGNTGELFF. For the CDR3, the DNA is TGTGCCAGCAGCCTTTTAGCGGGGGGGAACACCGGGGAGCTGTTTTTT. The J gene is TRBJ2-2, the V gene TRBV7-2; 10 bases line up with TRBD2. V lost 5 bases and J lost 1; bases outside the gene matches: 4. The CDR3 consists of 16 residues. Germline loops: CDR1 SGHTA, CDR2 FQGNSA.

This chain joins TRBV9 and TRBJ1-2; no clear D gene. The CDR3 spans 15 residues. The germline CDR1 and CDR2 sequences are SGDLS and YYNGEE. V gave up 4 bases and J gave up 2 bases, with 15 bases separating them. The CDR3 DNA sequence: TGTGCCAGCAGCCTTCGGGTCGCCGGGAACTATGGCTACACCTTC. Translating gives CASSLRVAGNYGYTF.

V usage is TRBV5-4 and J usage is TRBJ1-2, with D perhaps matching TRBD1 (6 bases). V was pared by 4 bases and J by 1 base, with 11 bases between. This CDR3 has 14 residues. Germline values: CDR1 SGHNT, CDR2 YYREEE (reference sequence). DNA of the CDR3: TGTGCCAGCAGCCCGGACAGCATTAACTATGGCTACACCTTC. Residues: CASSPDSINYGYTF.

V and J are TRBV5-6 and TRBJ2-7, with TRBD1 identical over 12 bases. The trim removed 3 bases at V and 4 bases at J, leaving 5 bases unmatched. This CDR3 comprises 15 residues. In germline, CDR1 is SGHDT, CDR2 YYEEEE. CDR3 in DNA: TGTGCCAGCAGCTGGGGACAGGGGGCGCCGTACGAGCAGTACTTC. Its translation is CASSWGQGAPYEQYF.

The chain joins TRBV6-5 to TRBJ2-1; D is undetermined. Germline loops: CDR1 MNHEY, CDR2 SVGAGI. CDR3 length equals 14 residues. With 4 bases removed from V and 1 base from J, the gap between germline ends came to 8 bases. This CDR3 reads CASSSPRSYNEQFF. The CDR3 region has the DNA TGTGCCAGCAGTTCCCCTCGGTCCTACAATGAGCAGTTCTTC.

This clone came up once. The chain recombines TRBV7-2 with TRBJ2-7; D is unresolved. V was cut by 0 bases and J by 2 bases, with 11 bases left in between. Germline CDR1 is SGHTA and CDR2 is FQGNSA. The CDR3 contains 15 residues. CDR3 in amino acids: CASSLAGHYPYEQYF. The CDR3 coding sequence is TGTGCCAGCAGCTTAGCAGGCCACTACCCCTACGAGCAGTACTTC.

The chain has TRBV7-2 and TRBJ2-1, with a possible D match to TRBD2 (6 bases). The CDR3 is 19 residues long. Trimming cost V 0 bases and J 8 bases, with 26 bases left between them. CDR1 SGHTA and CDR2 FQGNSA come from the germline V gene. CDR3 sequence: CASSLAAIDGRSNLDEQFF. CDR3 coding DNA: TGTGCCAGCAGCTTAGCGGCTATAGACGGGAGATCTAATTTGGATGAGCAGTTCTTC.